These 22 T cell receptor beta chains were all obtained from the same sample, sequenced in a study of blood T cell repertoires in COVID-19. TCRdb's table, derived via immunoSEQ multiplex PCR, lists solely in-frame clones and lacks some. The data show hundreds of thousands of clones, with about 87% seen just once and approximately 1.4% held by the top ten. Specimen: peripheral blood. All receptors derive from a woman aged 35 to 49 who had recovered from COVID-19.

V gene TRBV4-3 combines with J gene TRBJ1-2, with unresolved D. This CDR3 comprises 14 residues. Trimming removed 2 bases from V and 4 bases from J, with 11 bases in between. The V gene's germline CDR1 is LGHNA and CDR2 YSLEER. Here the CDR3 reads CASSQRRDPYGYTF. CDR3 nucleotide sequence: TGCGCCAGCAGCCAAAGGCGGGATCCCTATGGCTACACCTTC.

The V and J genes are TRBV28 and TRBJ2-1; 8 bases line up with TRBD1. This CDR3 spans 16 amino acids. The ends lost 5 bases at V and 9 bases at J; junction bases unmatched: 15. CDR1 is MDHEN and CDR2 is SYDVKM in the germline V gene. The CDR3 loop reads CASSPYSGTGPIEQFF. CDR3 nucleotide sequence: TGTGCCAGCAGTCCCTATAGTGGGACAGGACCGATTGAGCAGTTCTTC.

This clone was seen a single time. Other DNA sequences of this sample code for an identical CDR3. The chain uses TRBV30 and TRBJ1-6; 7 positions match TRBD1. Germline CDR1 is GTSNPN and CDR2 is SVGIG (reference sequence). The CDR3 loop spans 15 amino acids. V lost 0 bases and J lost 6; bases outside the gene matches: 5. CDR3 region: CAWSVLGGGNSPLHF. CDR3 DNA sequence: TGTGCCTGGAGTGTACTAGGGGGCGGTAATTCACCCCTCCACTTT.

The chain employs TRBV27 and TRBJ2-5, with D possibly matching TRBD1 (5 bases). The V end lost 1 base, the J end lost 5 bases, and 23 bases lay between the germline ends. The CDR3 runs 18 residues. The germline V gene has CDR1 MNHEY and CDR2 SMNVEV (reference sequence). The CDR3, as DNA: TGTGCCAGCAGTTTATTTCCTCAGGGCAGGGCCGATCGGGAGACCCAGTACTTC. It yields the protein CASSLFPQGRADRETQYF.

The chain has TRBV2 and TRBJ1-3; 12 bases line up with TRBD1. The J segment lost 8 bases and the V segment lost 6 bases, leaving 5 bases of the junction unmatched. Germline CDR1 SNHLY, CDR2 FYNNEI. The CDR3 totals 14 residues. The CDR3: CASRGDRGRDTIYF. The CDR3 nucleotides are TGTGCCAGCAGGGGGGACAGGGGGCGAGACACCATATATTTT.

CDR3 residues: CASSSRGQVSGNTIYF. CDR3 coding DNA: TGTGCCAGCTCATCCCGGGGACAGGTCTCCGGAAACACCATATATTTT. V and J are TRBV18 and TRBJ1-3, with TRBD1 identical over 8 bases. Trimming cost V 5 bases and J 4 bases; bases outside gene matches: 10. Germline CDR1 reads KGHSH; CDR2 reads LQKENI. The CDR3 is 16 residues long.

The rearrangement uses TRBV7-2 and TRBJ2-2, with D possibly being TRBD1 (6 bases). Trimming took off 3 bases at V and 6 bases at J, with 8 bases between the two ends. This CDR3 has 13 residues. Germline CDR1 and CDR2: SGHTA and FQGNSA. CDR3 nucleotides: TGTGCCAGCAGCTTCACAGGGCCCGGGGAGCTGTTTTTT. Amino acid sequence: CASSFTGPGELFF. The whole variable domain, filled in from reference TRBV7-2 and TRBJ2-2, reads GAGVSQSPSNKVTEKGKDVELRCDPISGHTALYWYRQSLGQGLEFLIYFQGNSAPDKSGLPSDRFSAERTGGSVSTLTIQRTQQEDSAVYLCASSFTGPGELFFGEGSRLTVL.

The chain carries TRBV12-3 or TRBV12-4 and TRBJ2-1; 10 bases map to TRBD2. CDR3 length: 12 amino acids. The junction had 5 bases not matched to a gene; V was cut back by 10 bases and J by 8 bases. The CDR3 sequence is CANQRGGHEQFF. For the CDR3, the DNA is TGTGCCAACCAGCGGGGGGGGCATGAGCAGTTCTTC.

This chain links TRBV27 with TRBJ1-2, with D perhaps matching TRBD1 (6 bases). This CDR3 region has 14 residues. Germline loops: CDR1 MNHEY, CDR2 SMNVEV (reference sequence). Trimming took 4 bases from V and 8 from J, leaving 17 bases between them. CDR3: CASSSGQISSGYTF. Here the CDR3 DNA reads TGTGCCAGCAGTTCAGGACAGATCTCCTCCGGCTACACCTTC.

This clone was observed many times. The chain links TRBV18 to TRBJ1-1; D unresolved. In germline, CDR1 is KGHSH, CDR2 LQKENI. Trimming took 3 bases from V and 0 from J, leaving 11 bases between them. CDR3 length: 15 amino acids. CDR3 nucleotides: TGTGCCAGCTCACCGTTAGAGGGCATGAACACTGAAGCTTTCTTT. It is translated as CASSPLEGMNTEAFF.

The gene calls are TRBV19 and TRBJ1-6; 7 bases line up with TRBD1. This CDR3 region has 17 residues. V trimming: 11 bases; J trimming: 7 bases; junction bases outside the gene matches: 20. Looked up from germline, CDR1 is LNHDA and CDR2 is SQIVND (reference sequence). The CDR3 nucleotides are TGTGCCGGAACCACAGGGGCGCTAGACACCGTAAATTCACCCCTCCACTTT. This gives the protein CAGTTGALDTVNSPLHF.

The chain recombines TRBV7-2 with TRBJ1-3; D is ambiguous. CDR1 and CDR2 from the germline V gene are SGHTA and FQGNSA. This CDR3 is 18 amino acids long. V was pared by 2 bases and J by 2 bases, with 19 bases between. CDR3 nucleotides: TGTGCCAGCAGCTTAAGGATAGGAGCTCCCATACCTGGAAACACCATATATTTT. As protein: CASSLRIGAPIPGNTIYF. Full variable domain (outside the CDR3, taken from reference TRBV7-2 and TRBJ1-3): GAGVSQSPSNKVTEKGKDVELRCDPISGHTALYWYRQSLGQGLEFLIYFQGNSAPDKSGLPSDRFSAERTGGSVSTLTIQRTQQEDSAVYLCASSLRIGAPIPGNTIYFGEGSWLTVV.

The chain recombines TRBV7-2 with TRBJ1-3, with a weak D call TRBD1 (6 bases). CDR1 and CDR2 from the germline V gene are SGHTA and FQGNSA. The V gene lost 6 bases and the J gene lost 2 bases, with 14 bases spanning the gap. CDR3 length equals 15 residues. In nucleotides, the CDR3 is TGTGCCAGCAGGATTAAACAGGGCCCTGGAAACACCATATATTTT. Protein product: CASRIKQGPGNTIYF.

The chain combines TRBV2 with TRBJ2-1; 9 positions agree with TRBD1. In germline, CDR1 is SNHLY, CDR2 FYNNEI. CDR3 length: 16 residues. The V and J ends lost 4 bases and 3 bases, in that order; junction bases with no gene match: 7. CDR3 sequence: CASSAWGQGVYNEQFF. The CDR3 DNA reads TGTGCCAGCAGTGCGTGGGGACAGGGTGTCTACAATGAGCAGTTCTTC.

V is TRBV5-1 and J is TRBJ2-2, with 7 bases that match TRBD1. Germline loops: CDR1 SGHRS, CDR2 YFSETQ. V shed 3 bases, J shed 5 bases, and the junction held 7 bases outside the gene matches. The CDR3 totals 15 residues. CDR3 residues: CASSYDRVGTGELFF. Here the CDR3 DNA reads TGCGCCAGCAGCTACGACAGGGTTGGGACCGGGGAGCTGTTTTTT.

This clone was picked up a small number of times. This chain connects TRBV2 to TRBJ1-1; no clear D gene. The CDR3 loop spans 14 amino acids. Germline V gene sequence: CDR1 SNHLY, CDR2 FYNNEI. V gave up 0 bases and J gave up 4 bases, with 9 bases separating them. CDR3 coding DNA: TGTGCCAGCAGTGAAGCCAACAGCCTCACTGAAGCTTTCTTT. This codes for CASSEANSLTEAFF. The full variable domain, with the rest looked up from reference TRBV2 and TRBJ1-1, is EPEVTQTPSHQVTQMGQEVILRCVPISNHLYFYWYRQILGQKVEFLVSFYNNEISEKSEIFDDQFSVERPDGSNFTLKIRSTKLEDSAMYFCASSEANSLTEAFFGQGTRLTVV.

This clone was counted once. This chain connects TRBV18 to TRBJ1-5, with D possibly matching TRBD1 (6 bases). This CDR3 contains 18 residues. Germline CDR1 KGHSH, CDR2 LQKENI. The V end was cut by 5 bases, the J end by 2 bases, with 22 bases between. DNA for the CDR3: TGTGCCAGCTCAGTAAAGACGGATTGGACAGCCGGCAATCAGCCCCAGCATTTT. Protein product: CASSVKTDWTAGNQPQHF.

The V call is TRBV4-3, the J call TRBJ2-1; perhaps TRBD2 as D (6 bases). V lost 2 bases and J 9 bases, leaving 14 bases between the germline ends. The CDR3 extends over 14 amino acids. Per germline, CDR1 LGHNA and CDR2 YSLEER. Here the CDR3 DNA reads TGCGCCAGCAGCCAAACTGGGGAGGATGGTGAGCAGTTCTTC. Translated: CASSQTGEDGEQFF.

This clone is a singleton in its sample. V is TRBV2 and J is TRBJ2-5, with 11 bases fitting TRBD2. The CDR3 extends over 14 amino acids. Germline V lookup: CDR1 SNHLY, CDR2 FYNNEI. V gave up 2 bases and J gave up 11 bases; unmatched junction bases: 7. Here the CDR3 reads CASSEYSGGAVQYF. The CDR3 DNA is TGTGCCAGCAGTGAATATAGCGGGGGGGCAGTTCAGTACTTC.

The chain has TRBV19 and TRBJ2-6; D is possibly TRBD1 (6 bases). Germline-derived CDR1 and CDR2 are LNHDA and SQIVND (reference sequence). V was trimmed by 6 bases and J by 1 base, leaving 10 bases between them. The CDR3 spans 15 residues. As DNA, the CDR3 is TGTGCCAGTAGAGGCAGGGGATCTGGGGCCAACGTCCTGACTTTC. Amino acids: CASRGRGSGANVLTF.

The V call is TRBV7-9, the J call TRBJ1-4, with 10 positions matching TRBD1. CDR3 size: 14 residues. V lost 5 bases to trimming and J lost 6 bases; unmatched junction nucleotides: 3. The germline V gene has CDR1 SEHNR and CDR2 FQNEAQ (reference sequence). As DNA, the CDR3 is TGTGCCAGCAGCCCGACAGGGGGCTATGAAAAACTGTTTTTT. Translation: CASSPTGGYEKLFF.

This clone has a handful of counts. This chain uses TRBV5-1 with TRBJ2-7, with no clear D. The length of the CDR3 is 13 residues. Germline assignment: CDR1 SGHRS and CDR2 YFSETQ. V was trimmed by 1 base and J by 3 bases, leaving 8 bases between them. Written as DNA, the CDR3 is TGCGCCAGCAGCTTGCGGCGGAACTACGAGCAGTACTTC. It is translated as CASSLRRNYEQYF.